The clone carrying this T cell receptor beta chain was recorded a few times. Antigen unknown. Mismatch with germline at one junction end may stem from a read error. This CDR3 has 14 amino acids. In germline, CDR1 is SEHNR, CDR2 FQNEAQ (reference sequence). Use of 60 Vbeta and 13 Jbeta primers characterized the PCR. The assay was immunoSEQ multiplex PCR, and TCRdb's table has in-frame clones only and misses some. The sample contains roughly 200,000 clones, approximately 85% of which appear only once. This sample was taken from a study of cytomegalovirus exposure and HLA in healthy donors. Study conclusions and caveats: Cytomegalovirus association was assigned to more than 150 TCR beta chains.

This TCR was sampled from a woman in her fifties or sixties in good health and CMV-seronegative. The chain links TRBV7-9 to TRBJ1-2; D remains unclear. Sequences were obtained from PBMCs. The CDR3 loop reads CSSSLGTPGYGYTF. DNA for the CDR3: TGTTCCAGCAGCTTAGGAACCCCCGGCTATGGCTACACCTTC.